This T cell receptor (beta chain) is from a study of early T cells in non-severe SARS-CoV-2 infection. Study-wide background: Chains from this unsorted whole-blood bulk RNA could not be paired.

The germline CDR1 and CDR2 sequences are MNHEY and SMNVEV (reference sequence). Trimming cost V 5 bases and J 4 bases; bases outside gene matches: 7. There are 15 residues in the CDR3. The TCR library protocol was used to attach unique molecular identifiers. These identifiers were attached to individual cDNA molecules. From the 5' RACE reads, TCRdb called clonotypes with MiXCR, one entry per CDR3 protein. The table has around 50,000 distinct CDR3 sequences, around 12% seen once. This clonotype came up a few times. This chain connects TRBV27 to TRBJ1-4; 7 bases are shared with TRBD1. The sequence derives from an adult who was a healthcare worker with PCR-confirmed SARS-CoV-2 infection or an uninfected control (not recorded which). The sequenced material came from whole blood. CDR3 residues: CASSRETGRNEKLFF. CDR3 coding DNA: TGTGCCAGCAGTCGGGAGACAGGGCGTAATGAAAAACTGTTTTTT.